The clone carrying this TCR beta chain was seen a single time. The target antigen is unknown. The source of the sample is a study of neoadjuvant nivolumab and ipilimumab in lung cancer. For the study at large: The combination arm added day-1 ipilimumab 1 mg/kg to nivolumab 3 mg/kg on days 1, 15, 29.

Study-level results: Compared with tumor-adjacent uninvolved lung, resected tumors showed greater richness and clonality.

Germline V gives CDR1 MNHNS, CDR2 SASEGT. V gave up 2 bases and J gave up 2 bases, with 13 bases separating them. The CDR3 has 15 amino acids. The assay was immunoSEQ multiplex PCR, and TCRdb's table has in-frame clones only and misses some. Of 6,500 to 8,000 clones listed, 60% to 80% are singletons. This specimen consisted of tumor tissue, obtained after neoadjuvant nivolumab, alone or with ipilimumab, at or shortly before surgery. The chain uses TRBV6-1 and TRBJ2-7; D possibly corresponds to TRBD1 (6 bases). This sequence was found in an adult with non-small cell lung cancer. CDR3 sequence: CASSERDRSTYEQYF. CDR3 nucleotide sequence: TGTGCCAGCAGTGAACGCGACAGGTCAACCTACGAGCAGTACTTC.